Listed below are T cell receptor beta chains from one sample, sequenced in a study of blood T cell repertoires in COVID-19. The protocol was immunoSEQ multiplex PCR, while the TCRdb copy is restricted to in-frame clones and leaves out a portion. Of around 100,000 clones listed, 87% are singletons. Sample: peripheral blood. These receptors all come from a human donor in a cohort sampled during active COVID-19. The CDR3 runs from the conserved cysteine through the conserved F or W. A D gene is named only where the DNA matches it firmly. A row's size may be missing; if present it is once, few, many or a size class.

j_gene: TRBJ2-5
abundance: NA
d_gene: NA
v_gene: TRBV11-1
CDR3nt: TGTGCCAGCAGCTGGCAGGAACAAGAGACCCAGTACTTC
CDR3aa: CASSWQEQETQYF

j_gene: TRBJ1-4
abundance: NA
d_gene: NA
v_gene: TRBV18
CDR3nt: TGTGCCAGCTCACCAGAGACAGGAATAGGAACTGAAAAACTGTTTTTT
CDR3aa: CASSPETGIGTEKLFF

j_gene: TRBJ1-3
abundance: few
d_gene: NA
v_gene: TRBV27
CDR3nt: TGTGCCAGCAGTTTGAGCTCTGGAAACACCATATATTTT
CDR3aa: CASSLSSGNTIYF

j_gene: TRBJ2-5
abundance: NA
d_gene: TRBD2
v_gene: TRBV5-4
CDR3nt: TGTGCCAGCAGCCAAAGTAGCGGGAGTTTGGAGACCCAGTACTTC
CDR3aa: CASSQSSGSLETQYF

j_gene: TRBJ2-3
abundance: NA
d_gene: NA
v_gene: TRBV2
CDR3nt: TGTGCCAGCAGTGAATGGGCAGTGACCCCTAGCACAGATACGCAGTATTTT
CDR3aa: CASSEWAVTPSTDTQYF

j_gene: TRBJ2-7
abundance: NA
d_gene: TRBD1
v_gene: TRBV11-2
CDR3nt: TGTGCCAGCAGCTTAGATGTGACAGGGCATTCCTACGAGCAGTACTTC
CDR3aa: CASSLDVTGHSYEQYF

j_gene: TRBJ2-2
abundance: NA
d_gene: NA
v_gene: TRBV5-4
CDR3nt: TGTGCCAGCAGCACCCAGACCGGGGAGCTGTTTTTT
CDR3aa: CASSTQTGELFF

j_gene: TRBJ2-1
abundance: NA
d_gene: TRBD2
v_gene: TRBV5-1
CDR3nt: TGCGCCAGCAGCTTATCGGTGACTAGCGGGAGTAACGAGCAGTTCTTC
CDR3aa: CASSLSVTSGSNEQFF

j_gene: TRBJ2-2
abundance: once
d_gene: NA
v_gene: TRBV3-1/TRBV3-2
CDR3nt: TGTGCCAGCAGCCAAGATCCCCTTGTGGGGGAGCTGTTTTTT
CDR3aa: CASSQDPLVGELFF

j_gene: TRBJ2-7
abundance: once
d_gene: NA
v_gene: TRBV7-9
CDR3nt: TGTGCCAGCAGCTTAGGCCAGGTAGAGCAGTACTTC
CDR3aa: CASSLGQVEQYF

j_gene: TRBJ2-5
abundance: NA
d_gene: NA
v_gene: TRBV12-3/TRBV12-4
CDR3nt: TGTGCCAGCAGTTTAACAATAGAGACCCAGTACTTC
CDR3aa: CASSLTIETQYF

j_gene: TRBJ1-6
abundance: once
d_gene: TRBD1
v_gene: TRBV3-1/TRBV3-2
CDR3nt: TGTGCCAGCAGACAAGATAGGGTAGGGGGCGATTCACCCCTCCACTTT
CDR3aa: CASRQDRVGGDSPLHF

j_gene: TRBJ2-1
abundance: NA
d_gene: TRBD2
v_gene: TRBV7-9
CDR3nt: TGTGCCAGCAGCTTAGCGCTAGCGGGAGTCTACAATGAGCAGTTCTTC
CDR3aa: CASSLALAGVYNEQFF

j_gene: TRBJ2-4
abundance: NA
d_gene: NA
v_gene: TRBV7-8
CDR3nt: TGTGCCAGCAGCTTACTTGGCTCTTCTGACATTCAGTACTTC
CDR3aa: CASSLLGSSDIQYF

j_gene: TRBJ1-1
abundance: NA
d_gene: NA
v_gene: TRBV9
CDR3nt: TGTGCCAGCAGCGTACTACAGGGTCCAATGAACACTGAAGCTTTCTTT
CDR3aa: CASSVLQGPMNTEAFF

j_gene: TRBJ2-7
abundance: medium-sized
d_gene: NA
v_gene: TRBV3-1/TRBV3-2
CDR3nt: TGTGCCAGCAGCCAAGAAGGGGGAAATATATACGAGCAGTACTTC
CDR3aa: CASSQEGGNIYEQYF

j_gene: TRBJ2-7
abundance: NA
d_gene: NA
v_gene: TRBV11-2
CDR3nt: TGTGCCAGCAGCTTAGTTAGCCACGAGCAGTACTTC
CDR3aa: CASSLVSHEQYF

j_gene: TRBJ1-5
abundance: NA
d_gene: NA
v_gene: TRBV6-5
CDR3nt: TGTGCCAGCAGTTCCTTAGACGGAGTCAATCAGCCCCAGCATTTT
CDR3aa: CASSSLDGVNQPQHF

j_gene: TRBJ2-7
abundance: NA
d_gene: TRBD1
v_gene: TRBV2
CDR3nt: TGTGCCAGCAGCCTTTACAGGGGGTCCGAGCAGTACTTC
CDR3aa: CASSLYRGSEQYF

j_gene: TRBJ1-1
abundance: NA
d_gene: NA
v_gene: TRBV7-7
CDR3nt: TGTGCTAGCAGCTTAGAGAGGGTGAGTAGGCCCATGAACACTGAAGCTTTCTTT
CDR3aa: CASSLERVSRPMNTEAFF

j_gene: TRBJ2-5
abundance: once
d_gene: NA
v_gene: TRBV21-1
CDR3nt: TGTGCCAGCAGCAATTACAGGGGTCGTGAGACCCAGTACTTC
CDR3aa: CASSNYRGRETQYF

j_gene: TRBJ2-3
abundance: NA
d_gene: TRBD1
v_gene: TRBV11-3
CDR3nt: TGTGCCAGCAGCATACAGGGGACAGATACGCAGTATTTT
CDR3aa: CASSIQGTDTQYF

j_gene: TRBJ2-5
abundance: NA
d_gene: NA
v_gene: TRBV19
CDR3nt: TGTGCCAGTAGTATTTTGACAGTGGCCGGGGAGACCCAGTACTTC
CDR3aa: CASSILTVAGETQYF

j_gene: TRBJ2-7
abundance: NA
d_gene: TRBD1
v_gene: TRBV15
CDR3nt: TGTGCCACCAGCTCACACGGACAGGATTGGAGCTACGAGCAGTACTTC
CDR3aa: CATSSHGQDWSYEQYF

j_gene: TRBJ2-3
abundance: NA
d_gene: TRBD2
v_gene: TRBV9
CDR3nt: TGTGCCAGCAGCGTAGGGCTAGCGGGAGAAGATACGCAGTATTTT
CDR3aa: CASSVGLAGEDTQYF

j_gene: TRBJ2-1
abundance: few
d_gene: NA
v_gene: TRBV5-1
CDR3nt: TGCGCCAGCAGCCTAAGCGGGTTCTCCTACAATGAGCAGTTCTTC
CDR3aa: CASSLSGFSYNEQFF

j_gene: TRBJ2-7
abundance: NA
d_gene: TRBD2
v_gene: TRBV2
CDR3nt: TGTGCCAGCGGGGGGGAAATGGACTCCGAGCAGTACTTC
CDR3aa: CASGGEMDSEQYF

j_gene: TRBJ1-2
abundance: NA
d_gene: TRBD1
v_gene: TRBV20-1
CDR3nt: TGCAGTGCTAGTTTTGGGGACAGGGGGTATTTTGGCTACACCTTC
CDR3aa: CSASFGDRGYFGYTF

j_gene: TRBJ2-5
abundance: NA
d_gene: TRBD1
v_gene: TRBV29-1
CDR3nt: TGCAGCGCGGACAGGGACCAAGAGACCCAGTACTTC
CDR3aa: CSADRDQETQYF

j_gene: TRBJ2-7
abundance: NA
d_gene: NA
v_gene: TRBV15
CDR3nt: TGTGCCACCAGCAGGACCACACAGGGCCCTCCTTCCTACGAGCAGTACTTC
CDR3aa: CATSRTTQGPPSYEQYF

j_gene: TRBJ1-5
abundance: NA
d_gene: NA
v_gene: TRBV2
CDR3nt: TGTGCCAGCAGTGAAGTCAGTGGGCGCAATCAGCCCCAGCATTTT
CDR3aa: CASSEVSGRNQPQHF

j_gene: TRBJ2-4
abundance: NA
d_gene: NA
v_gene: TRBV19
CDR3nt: TGTGCCAGTAGTAACAACAGGGTTGACATTCAGTACTTC
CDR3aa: CASSNNRVDIQYF

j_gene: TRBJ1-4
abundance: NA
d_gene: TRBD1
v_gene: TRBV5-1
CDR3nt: TGCGCCAGCAGCCCAACCGGACAGGGGGGGAATGAAAAACTGTTTTTT
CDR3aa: CASSPTGQGGNEKLFF

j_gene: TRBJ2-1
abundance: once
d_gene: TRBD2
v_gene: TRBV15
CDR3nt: TGTGCCACCAGCCCCTCGGGACTAGCGGGAGGTAATGAGCAGTTCTTC
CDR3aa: CATSPSGLAGGNEQFF

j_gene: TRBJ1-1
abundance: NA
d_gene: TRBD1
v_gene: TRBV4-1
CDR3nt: TGCGCCAGCAGCCACCCAGGGACAGCCGAAGCTTTCTTT
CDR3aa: CASSHPGTAEAFF

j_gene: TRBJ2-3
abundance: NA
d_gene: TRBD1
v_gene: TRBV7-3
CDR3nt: TGTGCCAGCAGTCGAAAGGGACAGGGAGCGGATACGCAGTATTTT
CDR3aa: CASSRKGQGADTQYF

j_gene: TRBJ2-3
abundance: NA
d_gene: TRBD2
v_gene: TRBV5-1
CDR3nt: TGCGCCAGCAGCCCACCAGCCCTAGCGGGAAAGGCGGATACGCAGTATTTT
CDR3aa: CASSPPALAGKADTQYF

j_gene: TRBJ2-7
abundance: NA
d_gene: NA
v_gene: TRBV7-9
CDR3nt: TGTGCCAGCAGCCCAGGTTGGGCAGACCTGCTTGAGCAGTACTTC
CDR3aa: CASSPGWADLLEQYF

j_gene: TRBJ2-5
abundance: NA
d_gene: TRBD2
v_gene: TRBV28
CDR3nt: TGTGCCAGCAGAGGGGCTAGCGGGATTACAGAGACCCAGTACTTC
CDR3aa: CASRGASGITETQYF

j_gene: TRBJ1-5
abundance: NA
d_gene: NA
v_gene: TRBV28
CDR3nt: TGTGCCAGCAGCCGAAACGGGTATAGCAATCAGCCCCAGCATTTT
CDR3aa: CASSRNGYSNQPQHF

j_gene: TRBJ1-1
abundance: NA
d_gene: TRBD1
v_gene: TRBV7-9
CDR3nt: TGTGCCAGCAGCTTAGGGGGGGACAGGACCAAAGCTTTCTTT
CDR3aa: CASSLGGDRTKAFF

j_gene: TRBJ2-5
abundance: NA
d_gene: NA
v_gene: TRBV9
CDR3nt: TGTGCCAGCAGCGTCTCGGGGTTACGATACCAAGAGACCCAGTACTTC
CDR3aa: CASSVSGLRYQETQYF

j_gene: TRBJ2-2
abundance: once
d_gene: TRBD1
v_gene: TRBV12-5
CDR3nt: TGTGCTAGTGGTTTGGGAGGGACAGGGAACACCGGGGAGCTGTTTTTT
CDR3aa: CASGLGGTGNTGELFF

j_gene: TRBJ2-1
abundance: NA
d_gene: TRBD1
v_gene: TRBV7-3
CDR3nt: TGTGCCAGCAGCGAGACAGGGGACGCCTACAATGAGCAGTTCTTC
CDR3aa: CASSETGDAYNEQFF

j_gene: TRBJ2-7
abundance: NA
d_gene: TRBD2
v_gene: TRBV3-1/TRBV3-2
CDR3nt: TGTGCCAGCAGCCCGGGACTAGGGGTATCCTACGAGCAGTACTTC
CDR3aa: CASSPGLGVSYEQYF

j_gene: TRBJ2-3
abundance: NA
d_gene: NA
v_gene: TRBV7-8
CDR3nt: TGTGCCAGCAGGGTACAGGGAGAGGCAGATACGCAGTATTTT
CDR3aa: CASRVQGEADTQYF

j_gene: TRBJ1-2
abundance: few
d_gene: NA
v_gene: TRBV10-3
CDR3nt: TGTGCCATCAGTGAGTCCTCGAGCCTCTATGGCTACACCTTC
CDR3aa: CAISESSSLYGYTF

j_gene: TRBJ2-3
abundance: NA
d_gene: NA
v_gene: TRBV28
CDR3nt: TGTGCCAGCAGTTTATATCCTCCGGCTTGGGCTGGCACAGATACGCAGTATTTT
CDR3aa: CASSLYPPAWAGTDTQYF

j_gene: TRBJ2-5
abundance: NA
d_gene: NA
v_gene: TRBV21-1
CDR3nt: TGTGCCAGCACCCCACAATGGCCCAGGGACAGGTTCTTTTGGTATTGGGAGACCCAGTACTTC
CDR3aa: CASTPQWPRDRFFWYWETQYF

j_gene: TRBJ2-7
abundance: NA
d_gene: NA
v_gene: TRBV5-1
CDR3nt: TGCGCCAGCAGCAAGAGGGACTCGAGCTCCTACGAGCAGTACTTC
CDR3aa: CASSKRDSSSYEQYF

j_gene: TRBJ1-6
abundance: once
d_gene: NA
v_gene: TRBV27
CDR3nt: TGTGCCAGCAGCCAGGGCCTTAATACACCCCTCCACTTT
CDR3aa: CASSQGLNTPLHF

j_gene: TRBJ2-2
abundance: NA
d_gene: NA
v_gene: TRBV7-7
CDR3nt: TGTGCCAGCAGCGTTATCCAGGGAACCGGGGAGCTGTTTTTT
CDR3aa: CASSVIQGTGELFF

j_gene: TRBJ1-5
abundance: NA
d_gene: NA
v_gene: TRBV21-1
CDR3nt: TGTGCCAGCAGCAGCAAAGGGGGGGGTCTGAATCAGCCCCAGCATTTT
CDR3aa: CASSSKGGGLNQPQHF

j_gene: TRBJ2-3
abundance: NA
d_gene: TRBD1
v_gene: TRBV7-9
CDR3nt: TGTGCCAGCAGCAGGGGCCGGACAGGGTTCACAGATACGCAGTATTTT
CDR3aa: CASSRGRTGFTDTQYF

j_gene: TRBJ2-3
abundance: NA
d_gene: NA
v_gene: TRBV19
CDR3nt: TGTGCCAGTAAAGAGGCGGGAAACACAGATACGCAGTATTTT
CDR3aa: CASKEAGNTDTQYF